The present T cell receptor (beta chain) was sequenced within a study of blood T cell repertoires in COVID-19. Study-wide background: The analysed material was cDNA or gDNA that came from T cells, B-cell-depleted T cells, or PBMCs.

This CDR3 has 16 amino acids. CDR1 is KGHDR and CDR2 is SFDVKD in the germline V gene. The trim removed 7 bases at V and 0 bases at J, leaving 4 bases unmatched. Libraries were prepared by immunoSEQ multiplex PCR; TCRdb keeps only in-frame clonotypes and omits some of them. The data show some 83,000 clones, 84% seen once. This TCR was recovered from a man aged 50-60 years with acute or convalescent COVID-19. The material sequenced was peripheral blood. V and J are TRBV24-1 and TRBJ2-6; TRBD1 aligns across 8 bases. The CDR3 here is CATRGQGDSGANVLTF. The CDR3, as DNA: TGTGCCACCAGAGGACAGGGAGACTCTGGGGCCAACGTCCTGACTTTC.